The 29 T cell receptor beta chains reported below all come from one sample, sequenced in a study of T cell responses to AZD1222 COVID-19 vaccine. The data were produced by immunoSEQ multiplex PCR, yet TCRdb's version contains in-frame clones alone and is incomplete. The sample includes roughly 160,000 clones, 90% of them seen just once. This specimen was peripheral blood, taken on day 0 of AZD1222 vaccination. The receptors shown here come from an adult in good health.

This chain uses TRBV7-8 with TRBJ2-7; 7 bases are shared with TRBD1. The CDR3 runs 15 residues. The V gene's germline CDR1 is SGHVS and CDR2 FQNEAQ. J was trimmed by 7 bases and V by 3 bases; bases with no gene match: 12. Here the CDR3 DNA reads TGTGCCAGCAGCTTGCGGACAGGTTGGGCCGGGGAGCAGTACTTC. Amino acids: CASSLRTGWAGEQYF.

The chain is built from TRBV5-5 and TRBJ2-7; 7 positions match TRBD1. The CDR3 has 14 residues. V was clipped by 1 base and J by 3 bases; unmatched bases: 4. Per the germline V gene, CDR1 is SGHKS and CDR2 is YYEKEE (reference sequence). The CDR3 bases are TGTGCCAGCAGCTTGCTGGGGGACAGCTACGAGCAGTACTTC. Its protein product is CASSLLGDSYEQYF. The complete variable domain, with remaining parts taken from reference TRBV5-5 and TRBJ2-7, reads DAGVTQSPTHLIKTRGQQVTLRCSPISGHKSVSWYQQVLGQGPQFIFQYYEKEERGRGNFPDRFSARQFPNYSSELNVNALLLGDSALYLCASSLLGDSYEQYFGPGTRLTVT.

The rearrangement joins TRBV6-5 to TRBJ1-5, with D possibly matching TRBD1 (6 bases). Germline lookup yields CDR1 MNHEY and CDR2 SVGAGI. The CDR3 extends over 14 amino acids. V was clipped by 5 bases and J by 2 bases, with 10 bases between them. This CDR3 is CASSTGLGNQPQHF. The CDR3 nucleotides are TGTGCCAGCAGTACAGGGTTAGGCAATCAGCCCCAGCATTTT.

The chain employs TRBV19 and TRBJ1-1, with TRBD1 as a possible D gene (5 bases). The length of the CDR3 is 13 residues. Germline loops: CDR1 LNHDA, CDR2 SQIVND (reference sequence). V was cut by 9 bases and J by 4 bases, with 15 bases left in between. The CDR3 here is CASKGRWTTEAFF. The CDR3 DNA is TGTGCCAGCAAGGGGAGGTGGACCACTGAAGCTTTCTTT.

CDR3 nucleotide sequence: TGTGCCAGCAGCACCCTTCACCTGCTAGCCAAAAACATTCAGTACTTC. Translation gives CASSTLHLLAKNIQYF. J is TRBJ2-4 and V is TRBV13; unclear D gene. V was trimmed by 5 bases and J by 0 bases, leaving 14 bases between them. Germline-derived CDR1 and CDR2 are PRHDT and FYEKMQ (reference sequence). The CDR3 extends over 16 amino acids.

The chain recombines TRBV4-3 with TRBJ1-2, with TRBD1 identical over 8 bases. The CDR3 runs to 15 residues. Germline lookup yields CDR1 LGHNA and CDR2 YSLEER. V shed 0 bases, J shed 2 bases, and the junction held 2 bases outside the gene matches. As DNA, the CDR3 is TGCGCCAGCAGCCAAGACAGGGGGCAGAACTATGGCTACACCTTC. Encoded protein: CASSQDRGQNYGYTF.

The chain employs TRBV7-6 and TRBJ2-3, with TRBD2 matching over 9 bases. CDR3 length: 17 amino acids. The V and J ends lost 1 base and 6 bases, in that order; junction bases with no gene match: 11. Germline CDR1 is SGHVS and CDR2 is FNYEAQ. The CDR3 DNA is TGTGCCAGCAGCTTAGTGGCGGGGGGGCTTTCGTTGGATACGCAGTATTTT. Translating it yields CASSLVAGGLSLDTQYF.

The chain recombines TRBV18 with TRBJ1-3; D gene ambiguous. The CDR3 is 11 amino acids. Germline lookup yields CDR1 KGHSH and CDR2 LQKENI. V shed 5 bases and J shed 4 bases, with 3 bases lying between them. This CDR3 reads CASSSGNTIYF. The CDR3, as DNA: TGTGCCAGCTCAAGCGGAAACACCATATATTTT.

V is TRBV28 and J is TRBJ1-1; D is undetermined. The CDR3 is 15 amino acids. Germline assignment: CDR1 MDHEN and CDR2 SYDVKM. The ends were cut back, 5 bases at V and 1 base at J, with 14 bases in the middle. The CDR3 loop reads CASSPSVGANTEAFF. The CDR3 region has the DNA TGTGCCAGCAGTCCCTCGGTAGGTGCGAACACTGAAGCTTTCTTT.

CDR3 sequence (DNA): TGTGCCAGCAGTCCCTGGGGGCGACAGGGAGGGAGATACACCGGGGAGCTGTTTTTT. Translated, it gives CASSPWGRQGGRYTGELFF. The genes are TRBV28 and TRBJ2-2; D might be TRBD1 or TRBD2, each matching 7 bases. CDR3 size: 19 residues. Germline CDR1 and CDR2: MDHEN and SYDVKM. V was cut by 5 bases and J by 3 bases, with 25 bases left in between. Based on the CDR3 plus reference TRBV28 and TRBJ2-2, the full variable domain is DVKVTQSSRYLVKRTGEKVFLECVQDMDHENMFWYRQDPGLGLRLIYFSYDVKMKEKGDIPEGYSVSREKKERFSLILESASTNQTSMYLCASSPWGRQGGRYTGELFFGEGSRLTVL.

The gene calls are TRBV4-1 and TRBJ1-2, with TRBD1 identical over 7 bases. CDR1 and CDR2 from the germline V gene are MGHRA and YSYEKL. After removal of 4 bases from V and 0 bases from J, the junction contained 8 bases not matched to a gene. CDR3 size: 16 residues. In DNA form, the CDR3 reads TGCGCCAGCAGCCTAACTGCCGGGACAGCTAACTATGGCTACACCTTC. It is translated as CASSLTAGTANYGYTF.

This chain uses TRBV7-9 with TRBJ2-2; 9 nucleotides align to TRBD1. The CDR3 contains 16 residues. J gave up 5 bases and V 6 bases, and 10 bases lay outside the gene matches. Per germline, CDR1 SEHNR and CDR2 FQNEAQ (reference sequence). The chain's CDR3 is CASRRTGGLLTGELFF. In DNA form, the CDR3 reads TGTGCCAGCAGACGTACAGGGGGCCTTTTGACCGGGGAGCTGTTTTTT.

The rearrangement joins TRBV5-1 to TRBJ1-1, with D maybe TRBD1 (5 bases). This CDR3 region has 14 residues. Germline-derived CDR1 and CDR2 are SGHRS and YFSETQ. V lost 5 bases to trimming and J lost 0 bases, with 11 bases between them. DNA of the CDR3: TGCGCCAGCAGTTACAGGAGCATGAACACTGAAGCTTTCTTT. Residues: CASSYRSMNTEAFF. The full variable domain, in which reference TRBV5-1 and TRBJ1-1 provide the parts outside the CDR3, is KAGVTQTPRYLIKTRGQQVTLSCSPISGHRSVSWYQQTPGQGLQFLFEYFSETQRNKGNFPGRFSGRQFSNSRSEMNVSTLELGDSALYLCASSYRSMNTEAFFGQGTRLTVV.

The sample holds one count of this clone. V usage is TRBV4-1 and J usage is TRBJ1-1; D not resolved. V lost 1 base and J lost 1, with 7 bases in between. This CDR3 contains 14 residues. The germline V gene encodes CDR1 MGHRA and CDR2 YSYEKL. CDR3: CASSQVGRNTEAFF. Here the CDR3 DNA reads TGCGCCAGCAGCCAAGTGGGGAGGAACACTGAAGCTTTCTTT.

V and J are TRBV19 and TRBJ1-2, with TRBD1 matching over 7 bases. The CDR3 sequence is 13 residues long. CDR1 LNHDA and CDR2 SQIVND come from the germline V gene (reference sequence). Trimming at V came to 7 bases and at J to 3 bases, leaving 5 bases not matched to a gene. CDR3: CASNSDRDYGYTF. The CDR3 coding sequence is TGTGCCAGTAATTCTGACAGGGACTATGGCTACACCTTC.

CDR3 loop: CSASYSNFYEQYF. CDR3 coding DNA: TGCAGTGCTAGTTACAGTAACTTTTACGAGCAGTACTTC. This chain joins TRBV20-1 and TRBJ2-7; D is unclear. The V gene lost 3 bases and the J gene lost 4 bases, with 13 bases spanning the gap. The CDR3 runs 13 residues. CDR1 DFQATT and CDR2 SNEGSKA come from the germline V gene (reference sequence).

The V and J genes are TRBV12-2 and TRBJ1-1; the D call of TRBD1 is as the table states it, not checked on the DNA. TRBV12-2 is a recognized pseudogene. The CDR3 spans 16 residues. CDR3 loop: CASRSHRGRKHLEAFF. CDR3 in DNA: TGTGCAAGTCGCTCCCACAGGGGGCGCAAACATCTTGAAGCTTTCTTT.

This chain's CDR3 is CASSPTPDRPYGYTF. DNA for the CDR3: TGTGCCAGCAGCCCCACCCCCGACAGACCCTATGGCTACACCTTC. This chain joins TRBV6-2 or TRBV6-3 and TRBJ1-2, with TRBD1 as a possible D gene (5 bases). Germline CDR1 reads MNHEY; CDR2 reads SVGEGT. The CDR3 consists of 15 residues. V was cut by 6 bases and J by 4 bases, with 18 bases left in between.

The chain recombines TRBV25-1 with TRBJ1-6; D is unclear. The CDR3 loop spans 12 amino acids. CDR1 is MGHDK and CDR2 is SYGVNS in the germline V gene. V lost 10 bases and J lost 5, with 9 bases in between. CDR3 in amino acids: CATWPDNSPLHF. CDR3 coding DNA: TGTGCCACATGGCCCGATAATTCACCCCTCCACTTT.

The chain couples TRBV5-3 to TRBJ1-6; TRBD1 agrees at 8 bases. TRBV5-3 is placed among ORFs of uncertain function. The CDR3 loop spans 14 amino acids. With V trimmed by 0 bases and J by 7 bases, 0 bases remained unmatched. The CDR3 spells CARSLGQGNSPLHF. For the CDR3, the DNA is TGTGCCAGAAGCTTGGGACAGGGGAATTCACCCCTCCACTTT.

The chain has TRBV6-1 and TRBJ1-2, with 8 bases that match TRBD1. V trimming: 2 bases; J trimming: 4 bases; junction bases outside the gene matches: 6. The CDR3 has 15 residues. Germline CDR1 and CDR2: MNHNS and SASEGT. The CDR3 protein is CASSEWAGGIYGYTF. CDR3 coding DNA: TGTGCCAGCAGTGAATGGGCAGGGGGCATCTATGGCTACACCTTC.

The chain combines TRBV19 with TRBJ1-2; a weak D match, TRBD1 (6 bases). From germline, CDR1 is LNHDA and CDR2 SQIVND (reference sequence). V was shortened by 6 bases and J by 1 base, with 15 bases between the two germline ends. The CDR3 is 15 amino acids. The CDR3 coding sequence is TGTGCCAGTAGGAGAGGACAGAGTTATAACTATGGCTACACCTTC. Its protein product is CASRRGQSYNYGYTF.

The chain has TRBV28 and TRBJ1-5, with 8 bases matching TRBD1. This CDR3 comprises 14 residues. Losses at the gene ends were 4 bases for V and 6 bases for J; bases not matched to a gene: 5. Germline CDR1 MDHEN, CDR2 SYDVKM. CDR3 nucleotide sequence: TGTGCCAGCAGTTCAGGACAGGGAGGTCAGCCCCAGCATTTT. Residues: CASSSGQGGQPQHF.

The chain has TRBV6-4 and TRBJ2-3; D perhaps matches TRBD2 (5 bases). The V end lost 3 bases, the J end lost 6 bases, and 13 bases lay between the germline ends. CDR1 is MRHNA, CDR2 SNTAGT, per germline. This CDR3 has 14 residues. The CDR3 loop is CASSEDSDWDTQYF. CDR3 DNA sequence: TGTGCCAGCAGTGAGGACTCTGATTGGGATACGCAGTATTTT.

The rearrangement uses TRBV7-3 and TRBJ1-1, with 7 bases identical to TRBD1. V was clipped by 5 bases and J by 0 bases; unmatched bases: 3. CDR3 length: 14 amino acids. Germline V gene sequence: CDR1 SGHTA, CDR2 FQGTGA. The CDR3 is CASSQGQMNTEAFF. The CDR3 bases are TGTGCCAGCAGCCAGGGACAGATGAACACTGAAGCTTTCTTT.

This clone was counted ten times or more. V gene TRBV4-1 combines with J gene TRBJ1-2; D gene ambiguous. The germline gives CDR1 MGHRA, CDR2 YSYEKL. The CDR3 is made up of 18 amino acids. The V gene lost 0 bases and the J gene lost 7 bases, with 24 bases spanning the gap. The CDR3 DNA is TGCGCCAGCAGCCAAGATCTTGGGGTTCTCAACCCTTTTGTTGGCTACACCTTC. Translated, it gives CASSQDLGVLNPFVGYTF.

This clone came up a few times. The chain has TRBV7-9 and TRBJ1-2; D gene ambiguous. V gave up 0 bases and J gave up 8 bases, with 4 bases separating them. CDR1 is SEHNR and CDR2 is FQNEAQ in the germline V gene (reference sequence). The CDR3 covers 11 residues. CDR3 nucleotide sequence: TGTGCCAGCAGCTTAGCCCAGGGCTACACCTTC. Amino acid sequence: CASSLAQGYTF.

This CDR3 is CASSLSLTQYGYTF. The CDR3 DNA reads TGTGCCAGCAGTTTATCGCTAACGCAGTATGGCTACACCTTC. The V call is TRBV28, the J call TRBJ1-2, with unresolved D. Trimming left V 1 base short and J 5 bases short, with 11 bases between. The CDR3 has 14 residues. Looked up from germline, CDR1 is MDHEN and CDR2 is SYDVKM.

CDR3 loop: CASSSNTGLLAKNIQYF. In DNA form, the CDR3 reads TGTGCCAGCAGCTCCAACACCGGGCTCCTAGCCAAAAACATTCAGTACTTC. V usage is TRBV5-8 and J usage is TRBJ2-4; D is ambiguous. The germline V and J ends were trimmed by 3 bases and 0 bases, with 16 bases remaining between them. This CDR3 spans 17 amino acids. Germline V gene data show CDR1 as SGHTS and CDR2 as YDEGEE.